The 23 T cell receptor beta chains given below trace back to one sample, sequenced in a study of blood T cell repertoires in COVID-19. Only in-frame clones appear in the TCRdb table, and some are missing; sequencing was by immunoSEQ multiplex PCR. The table lists more than 400,000 clones, approximately 85% of them singletons. Specimen: peripheral blood. The receptor set was obtained from a human donor in a cohort sampled during active COVID-19.

The chain employs TRBV2 and TRBJ2-7; possible D gene TRBD1, 6 bases. V lost 3 bases, J lost 3 bases, and 21 bases lay in between. Germline V gene lookup returns CDR1 SNHLY and CDR2 FYNNEI. The CDR3 is 17 residues long. CDR3 residues: CASSDSKFGTSDYEQYF. The CDR3 region has the DNA TGTGCCAGCAGTGATTCCAAATTCGGGACATCCGACTACGAGCAGTACTTC.

The chain joins TRBV7-2 to TRBJ2-1; tentative D call: TRBD1 (6 bases). V was trimmed by 5 bases and J by 3 bases, leaving 11 bases between them. Per germline, CDR1 SGHTA and CDR2 FQGNSA. The CDR3 spans 14 residues. The CDR3 protein is CASSRDTVYNEQFF. CDR3 coding DNA: TGTGCCAGCAGCCGGGACACAGTCTACAATGAGCAGTTCTTC. Together with reference TRBV7-2 and TRBJ2-1, the CDR3 gives the full variable domain: GAGVSQSPSNKVTEKGKDVELRCDPISGHTALYWYRQSLGQGLEFLIYFQGNSAPDKSGLPSDRFSAERTGGSVSTLTIQRTQQEDSAVYLCASSRDTVYNEQFFGPGTRLTVL.

J is TRBJ1-5 and V is TRBV7-3; 10 bases agree with TRBD1. CDR1 and CDR2 (germline): SGHTA, FQGTGA. The CDR3 loop spans 16 amino acids. Trimming took 5 bases from V and 5 from J; bases not matched to a gene: 9. The CDR3 reads CASSLTGQGSYQPQHF. The CDR3 coding sequence is TGTGCCAGCAGCCTCACGGGACAGGGGTCATATCAGCCCCAGCATTTT.

This chain connects TRBV21-1 to TRBJ2-1; TRBD2, as called in the table, went unchecked against the DNA. TRBV21-1 corresponds to a pseudogene. The CDR3 runs 16 residues. The CDR3 loop reads CASSFSPLAGAGEQFF. CDR3 sequence (DNA): TGTGCCAGCAGCTTCTCCCCCCTAGCGGGAGCGGGTGAGCAGTTCTTC.

This clone was seen a single time. J is TRBJ2-7 and V is TRBV6-2 or TRBV6-3; TRBD1 might be the D (5 bases). Germline-derived CDR1 and CDR2 are MNHEY and SVGEGT. The CDR3 is 15 residues long. Deletions cut 6 bases from V and 0 bases from J, with 15 bases between. The CDR3 reads CASRPSLTGSYEQYF. The CDR3 DNA reads TGTGCCAGCAGGCCTTCCCTCACAGGCTCCTACGAGCAGTACTTC.

V and J are TRBV7-8 and TRBJ2-1; 9 bases are shared with TRBD2. The CDR3 contains 17 residues. The J segment lost 3 bases and the V segment lost 3 bases, leaving 9 bases of the junction unmatched. From germline, CDR1 is SGHVS and CDR2 FQNEAQ. The CDR3 sequence: CASSFGVLAGFYNEQFF. The CDR3 DNA reads as TGTGCCAGCAGCTTCGGGGTGCTAGCGGGATTCTACAATGAGCAGTTCTTC.

In DNA form, the CDR3 reads TGTGCCAGCAGCGGGACTAGCGGGACGCTTACTAGCACAGATACGCAGTATTTT. It specifies CASSGTSGTLTSTDTQYF. The chain couples TRBV9 to TRBJ2-3; 12 bases are shared with TRBD2. CDR1 and CDR2 from the germline V gene are SGDLS and YYNGEE. The V gene end was trimmed by 3 bases and the J gene end by 0 bases; junction bases not matched to a gene: 8. The CDR3 extends over 18 amino acids.

This chain connects TRBV7-3 to TRBJ1-2, with a weak D call TRBD1 (5 bases). Trimming took 1 base from V and 0 from J, leaving 9 bases between them. Per germline, CDR1 SGHTA and CDR2 FQGTGA. This CDR3 comprises 15 residues. The CDR3 sequence: CASSLKGAANYGYTF. The DNA of the CDR3 is TGTGCCAGCAGCTTAAAAGGGGCGGCTAACTATGGCTACACCTTC.

The gene calls are TRBV7-3 and TRBJ2-1, with TRBD1 matching 7 bases. The CDR3 contains 14 residues. J gave up 0 bases and V 4 bases, and 0 bases lay outside the gene matches. Germline CDR1 reads SGHTA; CDR2 reads FQGTGA. The chain's CDR3 is CASSWDSSYNEQFF. DNA for the CDR3: TGTGCCAGCAGCTGGGACAGCTCCTACAATGAGCAGTTCTTC.

The chain carries TRBV18 and TRBJ2-1; 15 bases are shared with TRBD2. This CDR3 region has 16 residues. With 6 bases clipped from V and 6 bases from J, the junction kept 6 bases outside the gene matches. The germline gives CDR1 KGHSH, CDR2 LQKENI. The DNA of the CDR3 is TGTGCCAGCTCCCGGACTAGCGGGAGGGCCCTCAATGAGCAGTTCTTC. It specifies CASSRTSGRALNEQFF.

The chain couples TRBV4-1 to TRBJ1-5, with D possibly being TRBD1 (6 bases). CDR1 is MGHRA, CDR2 YSYEKL, per germline. With 6 bases removed from V and 3 bases from J, the gap between germline ends came to 24 bases. This CDR3 comprises 18 residues. The CDR3 bases are TGCGCCAGCAGTCCGCCCCCCCCCATGACAGGACCCAATCAGCCCCAGCATTTT. Protein: CASSPPPPMTGPNQPQHF.

This chain joins TRBV15 and TRBJ2-5; D gene unclear. CDR1 is LNHNV, CDR2 YYDKDF, per germline (reference sequence). V gave up 0 bases and J gave up 4 bases, with 6 bases separating them. There are 13 residues in the CDR3. This CDR3 reads CATSRDNRETQYF. CDR3 bases: TGTGCCACCAGCAGAGATAATCGAGAGACCCAGTACTTC.

The chain couples TRBV16 to TRBJ1-6; TRBD1 is a possible D gene (5 bases). This CDR3 contains 14 residues. Germline assignment: CDR1 KGHSY and CDR2 FQNENV. V was shortened by 4 bases and J by 9 bases, with 13 bases between the two germline ends. The CDR3: CASSPGGGISPLHF. In nucleotides, the CDR3 is TGTGCCAGCAGCCCGGGGGGAGGCATTTCACCCCTCCACTTT.

This clone was observed once. The V and J genes are TRBV3-1 (or the pseudogene TRBV3-2) and TRBJ1-1; TRBD1 agrees at 8 bases. J gave up 5 bases and V 0 bases, and 8 bases lay outside the gene matches. This CDR3 has 16 residues. CDR1 is LGHDT and CDR2 is YNNKEL in the germline V gene (reference sequence). Written as DNA, the CDR3 is TGTGCCAGCAGCCAAGATCGCGGGACAGGTCGTACTGAAGCTTTCTTT. Protein sequence: CASSQDRGTGRTEAFF.

This chain joins TRBV14 and TRBJ2-3; 8 bases line up with TRBD1. CDR3 length: 15 amino acids. Per the germline V gene, CDR1 is SGHDN and CDR2 is FVKESK. Unmatched junction bases numbered 4, after V lost 4 bases and J lost 1 base. The CDR3 nucleotides are TGTGCCAGCAGCCCGGGACAGGCACGCACAGATACGCAGTATTTT. Protein: CASSPGQARTDTQYF.

The gene calls are TRBV19 and TRBJ2-5, with 10 bases aligning to TRBD2. In germline, CDR1 is LNHDA, CDR2 SQIVND (reference sequence). J lost 5 bases, V lost 3 bases, and 9 bases had no gene match. There are 16 residues in the CDR3. The CDR3 protein is CASSIGAGGPGETQYF. The CDR3 DNA sequence: TGTGCCAGTAGTATCGGAGCGGGAGGGCCAGGGGAGACCCAGTACTTC.

The sample holds one count of this clone. The chain uses TRBV29-1 and TRBJ2-3, with D maybe TRBD1 (6 bases). The CDR3 totals 14 residues. Trimming shortened V by 7 bases and J by 4 bases, and 18 bases separated the two germline ends. The germline V gene has CDR1 SQVTM and CDR2 ANQGSEA. The DNA for the CDR3 is TGCAGCGCCCCTGAGGGGTCAGGGGCAGATACGCAGTATTTT. It specifies CSAPEGSGADTQYF.

The rearrangement uses TRBV11-2 and TRBJ2-1, with 15 bases lining up with TRBD2. The CDR3 extends over 17 amino acids. The germline gives CDR1 SGHAT, CDR2 FQNNGV. V shed 5 bases and J 5 bases; nucleotides not matched to a gene: 7. For the CDR3, the DNA is TGTGCCAGCAGCCTTCGGACTAGCGGGAGGGCTAACAATGAGCAGTTCTTC. It encodes CASSLRTSGRANNEQFF. The entire variable domain, with the rest obtained from reference TRBV11-2 and TRBJ2-1, is as follows: EAGVAQSPRYKIIEKRQSVAFWCNPISGHATLYWYQQILGQGPKLLIQFQNNGVVDDSQLPKDRFSAERLKGVDSTLKIQPAKLEDSAVYLCASSLRTSGRANNEQFFGPGTRLTVL.

The chain links TRBV4-2 to TRBJ1-1; 7 bases agree with TRBD1. CDR1 and CDR2 (germline): LGHNA, YNFKEQ. The length of the CDR3 is 13 residues. V was pared by 1 base and J by 12 bases, with 8 bases of the junction left unmatched. CDR3 DNA: TGTGCCAGCAGCCAAGTAGGGGGCGCGGGACCTTTCTTT. Its protein is CASSQVGGAGPFF.

This chain connects TRBV2 to TRBJ1-5; maybe TRBD1 (6 bases). The CDR3 runs to 15 residues. The germline V gene has CDR1 SNHLY and CDR2 FYNNEI. V was clipped by 4 bases and J by 4 bases, with 14 bases between them. The CDR3: CASSVGRGGNQPQHF. The CDR3 bases are TGTGCCAGCAGTGTAGGCAGGGGTGGTAATCAGCCCCAGCATTTT. The variable domain in full, with the rest retrieved from reference TRBV2 and TRBJ1-5, is EPEVTQTPSHQVTQMGQEVILRCVPISNHLYFYWYRQILGQKVEFLVSFYNNEISEKSEIFDDQFSVERPDGSNFTLKIRSTKLEDSAMYFCASSVGRGGNQPQHFGDGTRLSIL.

CDR3 nucleotide sequence: TGTGCCTGGAGTGAAAGTAGGGGCAGGTCTAATTCACCCCTCCACTTT. Its protein product is CAWSESRGRSNSPLHF. The chain links TRBV30 to TRBJ1-6; D possibly corresponds to TRBD1 (5 bases). V gave up 1 base and J gave up 6 bases, with 16 bases separating them. The germline CDR1 and CDR2 sequences are GTSNPN and SVGIG (reference sequence). The CDR3 contains 16 residues.

Here the CDR3 DNA reads TGTGCCTGGAGTCAGGTGACAGGGGGACAGCCCCAGCATTTT. Its translation is CAWSQVTGGQPQHF. The J gene is TRBJ1-5, the V gene TRBV30; 9 bases are shared with TRBD1. Trimming cost V 2 bases and J 7 bases; bases outside gene matches: 6. Germline CDR1 GTSNPN, CDR2 SVGIG (reference sequence). The CDR3 has 14 residues.

The chain has TRBV2 and TRBJ1-2; tentative D call: TRBD1 (5 bases). V lost 7 bases, J lost 4 bases, and 10 bases lay in between. The CDR3 is made up of 12 amino acids. Germline lookup yields CDR1 SNHLY and CDR2 FYNNEI. The chain's CDR3 is CASNYRSYGYTF. The CDR3 nucleotides are TGTGCCAGCAACTACAGGAGCTATGGCTACACCTTC. The full variable domain, completed using reference TRBV2 and TRBJ1-2, is EPEVTQTPSHQVTQMGQEVILRCVPISNHLYFYWYRQILGQKVEFLVSFYNNEISEKSEIFDDQFSVERPDGSNFTLKIRSTKLEDSAMYFCASNYRSYGYTFGSGTRLTVV.